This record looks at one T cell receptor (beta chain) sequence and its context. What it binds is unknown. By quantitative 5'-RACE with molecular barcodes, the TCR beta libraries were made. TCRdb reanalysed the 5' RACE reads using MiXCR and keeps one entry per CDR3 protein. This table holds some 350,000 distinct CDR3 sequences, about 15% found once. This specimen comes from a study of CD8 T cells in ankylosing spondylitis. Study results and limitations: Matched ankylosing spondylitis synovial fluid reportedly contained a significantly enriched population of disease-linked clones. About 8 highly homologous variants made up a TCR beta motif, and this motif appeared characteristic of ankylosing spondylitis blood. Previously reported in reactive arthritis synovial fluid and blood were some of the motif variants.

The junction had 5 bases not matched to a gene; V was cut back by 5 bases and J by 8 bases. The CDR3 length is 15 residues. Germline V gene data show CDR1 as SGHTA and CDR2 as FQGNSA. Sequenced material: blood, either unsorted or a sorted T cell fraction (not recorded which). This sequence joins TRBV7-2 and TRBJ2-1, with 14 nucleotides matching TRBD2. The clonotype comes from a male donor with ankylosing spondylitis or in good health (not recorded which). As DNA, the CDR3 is TGTGCCAGCAGCCGCGGGACTAGCGGGAGTCATGAGCAGTTCTTC. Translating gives CASSRGTSGSHEQFF.